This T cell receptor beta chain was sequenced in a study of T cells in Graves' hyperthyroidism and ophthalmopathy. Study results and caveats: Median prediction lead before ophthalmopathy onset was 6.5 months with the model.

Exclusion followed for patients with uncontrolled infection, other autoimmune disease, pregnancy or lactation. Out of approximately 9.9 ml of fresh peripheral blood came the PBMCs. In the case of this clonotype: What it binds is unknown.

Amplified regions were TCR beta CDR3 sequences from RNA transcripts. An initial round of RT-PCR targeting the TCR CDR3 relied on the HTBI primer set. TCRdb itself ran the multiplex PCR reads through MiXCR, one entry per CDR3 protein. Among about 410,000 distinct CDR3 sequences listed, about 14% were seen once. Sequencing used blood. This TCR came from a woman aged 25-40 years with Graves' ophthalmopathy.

CDR3 DNA: TGTGCCAGCAGCTTAGCAGGAGGGGCGGTTGGAGCTTTCTTT. As protein: CASSLAGGAVGAFF. The gene calls are TRBV7-9 and TRBJ1-1, with D maybe TRBD1 (5 bases). CDR3 size: 14 residues. V gave up 0 bases and J gave up 10 bases, with 15 bases separating them. The V gene's germline CDR1 is SEHNR and CDR2 FQNEAQ (reference sequence).